The 10 T cell receptor beta chains reported below all come from one sample, sequenced in a study of T cell responses to AZD1222 COVID-19 vaccine. Some clones are missing from TCRdb's copy, which holds only in-frame ones; the method was immunoSEQ multiplex PCR. The repertoire includes about 120,000 clones, about 85% of them detected once, and under 3% sits in the top ten. Source: peripheral blood, taken 28 days after the second AZD1222 dose. The receptor source for this set is an adult who received the AZD1222 COVID-19 vaccine.

Here the CDR3 reads CASSIRGHSYNEQFF. CDR3 coding DNA: TGTGCCAGTAGTATAAGGGGGCACTCCTACAATGAGCAGTTCTTC. The chain links TRBV19 to TRBJ2-1, with TRBD1 matching over 7 bases. In germline, CDR1 is LNHDA, CDR2 SQIVND (reference sequence). The CDR3 is made up of 15 amino acids. Trimming at V came to 2 bases and at J to 0 bases, leaving 1 base not matched to a gene.

The chain recombines TRBV19 with TRBJ1-5, with D hard to call. Germline V gene data show CDR1 as LNHDA and CDR2 as SQIVND (reference sequence). The V end was cut by 3 bases, the J end by 4 bases, with 7 bases between. The CDR3 has 13 amino acids. The CDR3, as DNA: TGTGCCAGTAGTATTGACATGAATCAGCCCCAGCATTTT. This encodes CASSIDMNQPQHF.

This chain links TRBV11-2 with TRBJ1-1; weak D call: TRBD1 (5 bases). Germline V gene data show CDR1 as SGHAT and CDR2 as FQNNGV. The length of the CDR3 is 14 residues. V lost 0 bases to trimming and J lost 3 bases, with 8 bases between them. DNA for the CDR3: TGTGCCAGCAGCTTAGATCCCAGGGACACTGAAGCTTTCTTT. As protein: CASSLDPRDTEAFF.

CDR3 DNA sequence: TGTGCCAGCAGCTCTGGAGGGAGGGGATTCTCTGGAAACACCATATATTTT. Its protein is CASSSGGRGFSGNTIYF. This sequence joins TRBV5-4 and TRBJ1-3; D is perhaps TRBD1 (5 bases). This CDR3 is built from 17 residues. Germline CDR1 reads SGHNT; CDR2 reads YYREEE (reference sequence). V lost 3 bases, J lost 0 bases, and 16 bases lay in between.

The gene calls are TRBV7-2 and TRBJ1-1, with D unresolved. The CDR3 consists of 14 residues. The V end lost 3 bases, the J end lost 4 bases, and 12 bases lay between the germline ends. CDR1 SGHTA and CDR2 FQGNSA come from the germline V gene. CDR3 nucleotides: TGTGCCAGCAGCTTGACGGGCTTTGGCACTGAAGCTTTCTTT. It yields the protein CASSLTGFGTEAFF.

The chain employs TRBV9 and TRBJ1-1; 8 nucleotides line up with TRBD1. CDR1 is SGDLS, CDR2 YYNGEE, per germline. The CDR3 spans 15 residues. Trimming took 3 bases from V and 1 from J; bases not matched to a gene: 5. CDR3 protein: CASSAAGTGNTEAFF. The CDR3 DNA reads TGTGCCAGCAGCGCAGCCGGGACAGGGAACACTGAAGCTTTCTTT.

The chain links TRBV27 to TRBJ2-5; unclear D gene. The V gene lost 1 base and the J gene lost 4 bases, with 4 bases spanning the gap. CDR1 is MNHEY, CDR2 SMNVEV, per germline (reference sequence). This CDR3 is 12 amino acids long. As DNA, the CDR3 is TGTGCCAGCAGTTTATTAGGAGAGACCCAGTACTTC. It codes for CASSLLGETQYF.

The J gene is TRBJ1-4, the V gene TRBV5-5; D remains unclear. The germline gives CDR1 SGHKS, CDR2 YYEKEE (reference sequence). The CDR3 is 14 residues long. V was shortened by 4 bases and J by 8 bases, with 15 bases between the two germline ends. The CDR3 is CASSGLGSGEKLFF. The CDR3 region has the DNA TGTGCCAGCAGCGGACTGGGGTCGGGGGAAAAACTGTTTTTT.

The gene calls are TRBV7-9 and TRBJ1-5, with D unclear. The V gene lost 0 bases and the J gene lost 1 base, with 7 bases spanning the gap. This CDR3 is built from 15 residues. From germline, CDR1 is SEHNR and CDR2 FQNEAQ (reference sequence). This chain's CDR3 is CASSLASDSNQPQHF. The CDR3 bases are TGTGCCAGCAGCTTAGCGTCGGACAGCAATCAGCCCCAGCATTTT.

The V gene is TRBV5-4, the J gene TRBJ1-2; D not certain. The CDR3 loop spans 14 amino acids. Germline V gives CDR1 SGHNT, CDR2 YYREEE (reference sequence). V was pared by 2 bases and J by 2 bases, with 10 bases between. CDR3 amino acids: CASSLHPQNYGYTF. As DNA, the CDR3 is TGTGCCAGCAGCTTACATCCACAGAACTATGGCTACACCTTC. The full variable domain, its missing parts supplied by reference TRBV5-4 and TRBJ1-2, is ETGVTQSPTHLIKTRGQQVTLRCSSQSGHNTVSWYQQALGQGPQFIFQYYREEENGRGNFPPRFSGLQFPNYSSELNVNALELDDSALYLCASSLHPQNYGYTFGSGTRLTVV.